This section outlines one T cell receptor beta chain sequence together with its context. Only one count was recorded for this clonotype. What antigen it recognizes has not been identified. Per-base qualities were not stored, and no clone one base away is much larger. On its own, one read is weak support. These data originate in a study of CD8 T cells in Susac syndrome (dated by TCRdb to the late 2010s). About the study as a whole: Whether CD8+ T cell activation and differentiation in Susac syndrome was antigen driven was tested using repertoire sequencing.

The paper as a whole reports these results and caveats: The TCR sequencing and HLA analysis was acknowledged to have included a relatively small number of individuals.

V loses 5 bases, J loses 1 base, and the germline ends lie 11 bases apart. Based on the germline V gene, the CDR1 and CDR2 sequences are KGHDR and SFDVKD. Measured from the cysteine to the phenylalanine, the CDR3 is 15 residues long. CDR3 DNA is the only sequence kept; it has 45 bases, read in frame from the first base. RNA was extracted with the RNeasy kit and roughly 0.45 to 1 ug was reverse transcribed using random hexamers. TCR beta CDR3 regions were amplified with the immunoSEQ multiplex PCR assay covering 54 Vbeta and 13 Jbeta segments. To correct PCR amplification bias, a synthetic template baseline was used for both primer optimization and computational correction. On the study's bioinformatics: Only productive sequences were kept, with reads annotated to V, D and J genes according to IMGT and analyzed in immunoSEQ Analyzer. Clonality was computed as one minus Shannon entropy normalized by log2 of the number of productive unique sequences. For each patient and control, public and private clones were evaluated among the 100 most prevalent clones. A clone was defined as Susac-specific if it was absent from the healthy and MS cohorts, from over 1,000 published viral clones and from other ImmuneACCESS disease sequences. In TCRdb, the public reads were trimmed at Q25 with fastp and aligned with MiXCR, with productive beta chains retained. Merged by CDR3 protein, the rows form single entries marked with the most common genes and DNA. TCRdb, not the original authors, processed these V and J calls. For this sample there are nearly 200,000 distinct CDR3 sequences; about 96% appear just once. The ten largest account for just under 0.095% of the sample.

High-throughput TCR beta sequencing profiled peripheral blood CD8+ and CD4+ T cells from healthy donors, Susac syndrome patients and multiple sclerosis patients. Multiple sclerosis controls were treatment-naive patients with stable or active relapsing-remitting disease fulfilling revised McDonald criteria. Bulk CD8+ and CD4+ T cells were purified by magnetic negative isolation, whereas CD8+ TEMRA cells were enriched by FACS. Blood was drawn into EDTA tubes, processed within 24 hours, and PBMCs were isolated by density gradient centrifugation. PBMCs intended for TCR sequencing were cryopreserved in liquid nitrogen and were subsequently thawed in a 37 degrees C water bath. The sorted or isolated CD4+, CD8+ and CD8+ TEMRA cells reached a purity of at least 90%.

The sequence was collected from a human donor with multiple sclerosis. Sequencing was performed on CD4+ T cells from PBMCs. Rearrangement joined TRBV24-1 to TRBJ2-1, and the D gene may be TRBD2, 6 bases matching. The nucleotides read TGTGCCACCAGTGCGGGGGACTTATCCTACAATGAGCAGTTCTTC. This encodes CATSAGDLSYNEQFF.